This TCR beta chain was recovered during a study of blood T cells in healthy people across ages. Notes on the study in general: The study found TCR beta diversity correlated strongly with naive T cell percentage. Per million T cells, TCR beta diversity dropped roughly linearly as age increased.

A J-beta primer mix and a sample-barcoded 5' primer were used in a second PCR of about 7 to 12 cycles. TCRdb processed the 5' RACE reads anew with MiXCR; each CDR3 protein has one entry. There are around 1,500,000 distinct CDR3 sequences in the sample; roughly 30% occur only once, and about 8% lies in the top ten. Of note for this clonotype: Antigen unknown.

Donors each provided approximately 9.6 milliliters of peripheral blood. The sample comprised blood. This receptor was taken from a woman aged 25-40 years in good health.

CDR3 loop: CASSLGGQAPYEQYF. The CDR3, as DNA: TGCGCCAGCAGCTTGGGGGGACAGGCCCCCTACGAGCAGTACTTC. V and J are TRBV5-1 and TRBJ2-7, with 8 bases aligning to TRBD1. V lost 0 bases, J lost 2 bases, and 4 bases stayed unmatched. The CDR3 is 15 amino acids. Germline V gene data show CDR1 as SGHRS and CDR2 as YFSETQ.